This TCR beta chain was obtained from a study of blood T cells in healthy people across ages. Study outcomes and limitations: Higher diversity and more naive CD4+ cells were features of long-lived donors, compared to aged donors.

The table lists this clonotype with a few counts. What it recognizes is unknown. Germline V gene sequence: CDR1 SGHVS, CDR2 FNYEAQ. V lost 5 bases and J lost 3, with 20 bases in between. The CDR3 extends over 16 amino acids. With a J-beta primer mix and a sample-barcoded 5' primer, a second PCR ran 7 to 11 cycles. Each cDNA molecule was tagged by a template-switch adaptor with 12 random nucleotides. Each CDR3 protein is one row after TCRdb ran MiXCR on the 5' RACE reads. The repertoire holds approximately 1,000,000 distinct CDR3 sequences, with 45% as singletons. The V and J genes are TRBV7-6 and TRBJ2-7; D gene uncertain. Input material: blood. This sequence was found in an older woman in good health. DNA of the CDR3: TGTGCCAGCAGCCTACGCCCCATCAGGTTCGACTACGAGCAGTACTTC. Translated: CASSLRPIRFDYEQYF.